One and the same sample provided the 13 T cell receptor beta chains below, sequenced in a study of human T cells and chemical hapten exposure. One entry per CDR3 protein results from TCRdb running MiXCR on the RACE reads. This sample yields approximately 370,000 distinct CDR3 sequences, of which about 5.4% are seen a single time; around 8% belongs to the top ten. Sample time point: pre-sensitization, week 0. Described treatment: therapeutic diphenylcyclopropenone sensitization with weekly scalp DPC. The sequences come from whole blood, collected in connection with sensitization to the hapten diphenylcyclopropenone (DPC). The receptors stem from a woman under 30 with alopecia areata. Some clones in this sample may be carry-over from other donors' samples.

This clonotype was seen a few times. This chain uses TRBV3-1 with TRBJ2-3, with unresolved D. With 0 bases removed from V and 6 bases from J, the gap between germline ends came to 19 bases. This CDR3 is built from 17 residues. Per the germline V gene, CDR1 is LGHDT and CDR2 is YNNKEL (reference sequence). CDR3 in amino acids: CASSQEGIPGPVDTQYF. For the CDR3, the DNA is TGTGCCAGCAGCCAAGAAGGGATTCCAGGACCAGTGGATACGCAGTATTTT.

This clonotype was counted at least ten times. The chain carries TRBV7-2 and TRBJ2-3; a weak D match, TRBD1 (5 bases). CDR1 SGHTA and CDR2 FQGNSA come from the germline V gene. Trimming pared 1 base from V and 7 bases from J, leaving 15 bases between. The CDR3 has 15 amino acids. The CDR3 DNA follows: TGTGCCAGCAGCTTAGTTCCCAGGGAAAGGTATACGCAGTATTTT. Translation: CASSLVPRERYTQYF.

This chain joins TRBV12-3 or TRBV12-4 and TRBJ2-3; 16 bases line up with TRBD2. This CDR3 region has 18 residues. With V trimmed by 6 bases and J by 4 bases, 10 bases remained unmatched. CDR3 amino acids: CASSPPGLAGGLPDTQYF. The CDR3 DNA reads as TGTGCCAGCAGCCCCCCGGGACTAGCGGGGGGGCTCCCAGATACGCAGTATTTT.

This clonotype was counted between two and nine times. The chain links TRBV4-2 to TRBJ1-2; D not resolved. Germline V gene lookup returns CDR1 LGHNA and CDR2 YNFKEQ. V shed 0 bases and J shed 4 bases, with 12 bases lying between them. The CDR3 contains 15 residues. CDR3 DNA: TGTGCCAGCAGCCAAGACGGGAACAGCGGCTATGGCTACACCTTC. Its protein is CASSQDGNSGYGYTF.

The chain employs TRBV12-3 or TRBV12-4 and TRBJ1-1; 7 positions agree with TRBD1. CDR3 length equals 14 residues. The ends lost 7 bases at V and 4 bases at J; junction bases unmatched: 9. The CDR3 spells CASTISGGVTEAFF. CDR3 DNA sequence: TGTGCCAGCACCATCTCAGGGGGGGTCACTGAAGCTTTCTTT.

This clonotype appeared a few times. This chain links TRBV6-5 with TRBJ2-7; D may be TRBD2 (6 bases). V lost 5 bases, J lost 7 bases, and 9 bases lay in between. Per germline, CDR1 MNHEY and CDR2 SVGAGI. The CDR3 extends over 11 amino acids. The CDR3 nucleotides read TGTGCCAGCAGTCCCCGGGGGGAGCAGTACTTC. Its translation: CASSPRGEQYF.

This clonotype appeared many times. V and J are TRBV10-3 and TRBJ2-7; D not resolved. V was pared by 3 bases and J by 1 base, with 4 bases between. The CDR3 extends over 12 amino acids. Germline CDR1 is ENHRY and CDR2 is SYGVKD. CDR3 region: CAISDRSYEQYF. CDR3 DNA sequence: TGTGCCATCAGTGACCGATCCTACGAGCAGTACTTC.

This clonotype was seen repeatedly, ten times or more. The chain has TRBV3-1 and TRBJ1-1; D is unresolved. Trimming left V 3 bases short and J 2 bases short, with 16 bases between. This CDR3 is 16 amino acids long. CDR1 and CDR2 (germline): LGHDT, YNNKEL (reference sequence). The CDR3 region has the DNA TGTGCCAGCAGCCATGAATTATTAGGACCTAACACTGAAGCTTTCTTT. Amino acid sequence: CASSHELLGPNTEAFF.

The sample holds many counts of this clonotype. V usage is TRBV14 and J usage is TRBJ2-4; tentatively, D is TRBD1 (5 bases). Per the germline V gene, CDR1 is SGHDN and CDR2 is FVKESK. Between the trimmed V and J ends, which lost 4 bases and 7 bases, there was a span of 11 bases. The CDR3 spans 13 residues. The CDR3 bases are TGTGCCAGCAGCCTTGGACGACAGAACATTCAGTACTTC. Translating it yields CASSLGRQNIQYF.

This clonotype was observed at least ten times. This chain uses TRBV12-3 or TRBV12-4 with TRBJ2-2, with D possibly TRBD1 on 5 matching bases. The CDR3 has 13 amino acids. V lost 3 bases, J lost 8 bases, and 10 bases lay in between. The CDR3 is CASSFGAVGELFF. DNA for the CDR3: TGTGCCAGCAGTTTTGGGGCAGTTGGGGAGCTGTTTTTT.

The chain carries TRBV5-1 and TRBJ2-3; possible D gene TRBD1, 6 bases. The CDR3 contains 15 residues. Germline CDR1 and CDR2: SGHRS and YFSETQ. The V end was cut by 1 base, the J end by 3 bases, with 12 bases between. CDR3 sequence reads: CASSLMEQGTDTQYF. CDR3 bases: TGCGCCAGCAGCTTGATGGAACAGGGAACAGATACGCAGTATTTT.

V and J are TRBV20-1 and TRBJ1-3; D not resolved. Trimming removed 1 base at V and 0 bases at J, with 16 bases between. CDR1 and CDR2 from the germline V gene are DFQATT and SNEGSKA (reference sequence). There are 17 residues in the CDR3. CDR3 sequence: CSARAVSGERSGNTIYF. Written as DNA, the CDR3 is TGCAGTGCTAGAGCAGTTTCAGGAGAGCGCTCTGGAAACACCATATATTTT.

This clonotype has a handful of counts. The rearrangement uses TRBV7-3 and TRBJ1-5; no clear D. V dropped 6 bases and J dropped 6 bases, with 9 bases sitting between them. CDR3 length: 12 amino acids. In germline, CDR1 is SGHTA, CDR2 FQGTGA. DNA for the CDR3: TGTGCCAGCAGGCCCAGGCGTCAGCCCCAGCATTTT. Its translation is CASRPRRQPQHF.